The sample holds many counts of the clone carrying this T cell receptor beta chain. What it binds is not known. This entry is derived from a study of T cells in Graves' hyperthyroidism and ophthalmopathy. The study, taken as a whole, reports: Most expanded thyroid clonotypes above 0.001 recurred in blood.

Trimming cost V 7 bases and J 2 bases, with 11 bases left between them. In germline, CDR1 is LNHDA, CDR2 SQIVND (reference sequence). CDR3 length: 13 amino acids. Authors of the study amplified TCR beta CDR3 regions from RNA transcripts. An initial round of RT-PCR targeting the TCR CDR3 relied on the HTBI primer set. TCRdb reanalysed the multiplex PCR reads using MiXCR and keeps one entry per CDR3 protein. The sample records around 110,000 distinct CDR3 sequences, roughly 15% being singletons. This rearrangement joins TRBV19 to TRBJ2-5; the D gene is possibly TRBD1 (5 bases). The sample taken for sequencing was blood. This clonotype originated in a woman in her forties or fifties with Graves' hyperthyroidism. The CDR3 bases are TGTGCCAGTATCGCGACAGAACAAGAGACCCAGTACTTC. Translated, it gives CASIATEQETQYF.